This TCR beta chain was retrieved from a study of radiotherapy plus CTLA-4 blockade in lung cancer. Those patients who had chemo-refractory metastatic non-small-cell lung cancer were given focal radiation along with CTLA-4 blockade through ipilimumab. Repertoires were generated with immunoSEQ multiplex PCR, while TCRdb's copy carries only in-frame clones and drops some. Of tens of thousands of clones in the sample, approximately 78% are singletons; the top ten hold more than 20%. The CDR3 loop spans 18 amino acids. J lost 3 bases, V lost 6 bases, and 17 bases had no gene match. The germline V gene has CDR1 MDHEN and CDR2 SYDVKM. A remark on this clone: The target antigen is unknown.

Study results and limitations: Once radiotherapy plus ipilimumab had been given, TCR clones derived from tumor expanded in blood.

The TCR sequence derives from a human donor with non-small cell lung cancer that progressed on radiotherapy plus ipilimumab. The material sequenced was peripheral blood, taken from a patient treated with radiotherapy plus ipilimumab. The rearrangement links TRBV28 to TRBJ2-3; 8 bases are shared with TRBD2. The DNA for the CDR3 is TGTGCCAGCAGACTACTTACAGGGTTAGCGGGAAGGACAGATACGCAGTATTTT. Amino acid sequence: CASRLLTGLAGRTDTQYF.